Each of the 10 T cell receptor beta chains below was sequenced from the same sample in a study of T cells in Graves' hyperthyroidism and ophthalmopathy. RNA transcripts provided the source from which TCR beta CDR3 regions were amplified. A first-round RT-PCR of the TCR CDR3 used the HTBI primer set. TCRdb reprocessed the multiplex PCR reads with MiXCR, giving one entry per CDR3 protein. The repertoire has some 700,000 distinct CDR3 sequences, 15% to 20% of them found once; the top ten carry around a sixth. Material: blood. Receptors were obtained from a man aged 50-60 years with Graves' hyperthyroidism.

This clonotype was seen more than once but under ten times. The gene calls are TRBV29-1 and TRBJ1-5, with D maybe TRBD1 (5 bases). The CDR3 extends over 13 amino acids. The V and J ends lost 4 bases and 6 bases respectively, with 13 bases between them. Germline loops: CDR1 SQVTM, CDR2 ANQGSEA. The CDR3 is CSVGSGALQPQHF. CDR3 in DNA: TGCAGCGTTGGATCCGGGGCACTTCAGCCCCAGCATTTT.

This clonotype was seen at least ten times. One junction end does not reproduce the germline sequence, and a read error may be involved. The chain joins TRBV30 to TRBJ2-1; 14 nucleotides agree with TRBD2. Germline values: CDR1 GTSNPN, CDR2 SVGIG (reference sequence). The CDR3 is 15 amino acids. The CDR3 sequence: CAWNGLAGGDNGQFF. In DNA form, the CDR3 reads TGTGCCTGGAACGGACTAGCGGGAGGAGACAATGGGCAGTTCTTC. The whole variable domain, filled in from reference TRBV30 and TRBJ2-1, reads SQTIHQWPATLVQPVGSPLSLECTVEGTSNPNLYWYRQAAGRGLQLLFYSVGIGQISSEVPQNLSASRPQDRQFILSSKKLLLSDSGFYLCAWNGLAGGDNGQFFGPGTRLTVL.

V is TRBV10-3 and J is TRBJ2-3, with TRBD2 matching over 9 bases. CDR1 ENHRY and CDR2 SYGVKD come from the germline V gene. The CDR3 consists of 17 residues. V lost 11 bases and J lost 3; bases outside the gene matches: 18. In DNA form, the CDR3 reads TGTGCCCTCAAAGGGCGCGGGAGGGCCGATGGGACAGATACGCAGTATTTT. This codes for CALKGRGRADGTDTQYF.

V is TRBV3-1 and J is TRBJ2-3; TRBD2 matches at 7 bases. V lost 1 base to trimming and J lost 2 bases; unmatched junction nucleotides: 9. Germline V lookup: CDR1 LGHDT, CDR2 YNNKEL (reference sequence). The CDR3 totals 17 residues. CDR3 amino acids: CASSQGSLADFTDTQYF. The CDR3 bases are TGTGCCAGCAGCCAAGGGAGCCTAGCGGATTTCACAGATACGCAGTATTTT.

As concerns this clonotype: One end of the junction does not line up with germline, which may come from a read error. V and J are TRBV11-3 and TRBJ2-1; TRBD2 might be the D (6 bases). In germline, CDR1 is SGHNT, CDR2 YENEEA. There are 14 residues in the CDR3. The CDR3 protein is CANSLGDFYNEQFF. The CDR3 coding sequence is TGTGCCAACAGCTTAGGGGACTTCTACAATGAGCAGTTCTTC.

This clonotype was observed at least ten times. In DNA, the CDR3 is TGTGCCAGCAGCGTAGACTCGGTCCTCCAAGAGACCCAGTACTTC. This gives the protein CASSVDSVLQETQYF. The chain is built from TRBV9 and TRBJ2-5; D uncertain. V lost 0 bases, J lost 1 base, and 10 bases lay in between. The CDR3 loop spans 15 amino acids. CDR1 and CDR2 (germline): SGDLS, YYNGEE.

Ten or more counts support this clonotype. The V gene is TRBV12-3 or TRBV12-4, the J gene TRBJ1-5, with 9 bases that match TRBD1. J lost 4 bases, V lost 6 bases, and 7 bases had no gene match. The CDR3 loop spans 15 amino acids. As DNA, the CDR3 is TGTGCCAGCAGAACGGGACAGGGACATAATCAGCCCCAGCATTTT. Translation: CASRTGQGHNQPQHF.

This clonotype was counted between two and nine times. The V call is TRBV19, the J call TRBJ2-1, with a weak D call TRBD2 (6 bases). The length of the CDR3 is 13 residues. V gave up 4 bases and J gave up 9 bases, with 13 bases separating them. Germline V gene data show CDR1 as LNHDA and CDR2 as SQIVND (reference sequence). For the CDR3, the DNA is TGTGCCAGTAGTAACCGGGACTCCAGTGAGCAGTTCTTC. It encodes CASSNRDSSEQFF.

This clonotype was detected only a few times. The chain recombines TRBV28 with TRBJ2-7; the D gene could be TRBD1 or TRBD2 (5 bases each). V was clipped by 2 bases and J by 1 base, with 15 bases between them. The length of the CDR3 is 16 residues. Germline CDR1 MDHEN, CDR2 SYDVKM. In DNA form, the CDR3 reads TGTGCCAGCAGTTTAGCTGGGGCAGGGAGATCCTACGAGCAGTACTTC. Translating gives CASSLAGAGRSYEQYF.

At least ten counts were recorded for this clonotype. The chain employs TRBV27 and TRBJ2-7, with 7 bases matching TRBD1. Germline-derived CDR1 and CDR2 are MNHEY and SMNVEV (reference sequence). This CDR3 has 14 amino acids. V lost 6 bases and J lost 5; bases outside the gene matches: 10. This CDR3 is CASRGTASPNEQYF. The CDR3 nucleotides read TGTGCCAGCAGGGGGACAGCTTCTCCTAACGAGCAGTACTTC.